One and the same sample provided the 18 T cell receptor beta chains below, sequenced in a study of human T cells and chemical hapten exposure. TCRdb ran MiXCR on the RACE reads and lists one entry per CDR3 protein. The sample consists of tens of thousands of distinct CDR3 sequences, under 13% of them appearing once. Time point: patch test 2, 6 weeks after DPC sensitization. Noted treatment: therapeutic diphenylcyclopropenone sensitization with weekly scalp DPC. The sequencing here drew on whole blood, taken in connection with sensitization to the hapten diphenylcyclopropenone (DPC). These receptors were collected from a woman in her forties or fifties with alopecia areata. Some clones in this sample may be carry-over from other donors' samples.

V is TRBV10-1 and J is TRBJ1-4, with a tentative D call TRBD1 (6 bases). Germline-derived CDR1 and CDR2 are WNHNN and SYGVQD (reference sequence). V shed 8 bases and J shed 15 bases, with 22 bases lying between them. The CDR3 is made up of 13 amino acids. DNA for the CDR3: TGCGCCAGCCAGGACAGTCTCCTTGCTCCGGTGTTTTTT. Encoded protein: CASQDSLLAPVFF.

This clonotype occurred many times. The rearrangement joins TRBV27 to TRBJ1-5; perhaps TRBD1 as D (6 bases). The CDR3 contains 17 residues. The germline CDR1 and CDR2 sequences are MNHEY and SMNVEV (reference sequence). V lost 2 bases, J lost 4 bases, and 18 bases lay in between. DNA of the CDR3: TGTGCCAGCAGTTTACCCACCGGGGCAAGGGGGAATCAGCCCCAGCATTTT. This encodes CASSLPTGARGNQPQHF.

This clonotype was counted many times. The chain carries TRBV7-6 and TRBJ1-4; D is perhaps TRBD1 (6 bases). The length of the CDR3 is 16 residues. CDR1 and CDR2 (germline): SGHVS, FNYEAQ. The V end was cut by 5 bases, the J end by 4 bases, with 17 bases between. The CDR3 bases are TGTGCCAGCAGCCCTAGACGACAGGCCTATAATGAAAAACTGTTTTTT. Residues: CASSPRRQAYNEKLFF.

This clonotype was observed many times. V gene TRBV11-2 combines with J gene TRBJ2-1; D possibly matches TRBD1 or TRBD2 (5 bases each). CDR3 length: 15 residues. The germline V gene encodes CDR1 SGHAT and CDR2 FQNNGV. Trimming cost V 6 bases and J 2 bases, with 14 bases left between them. This CDR3 reads CASSWERGPYNEQFF. The DNA for the CDR3 is TGTGCCAGCAGTTGGGAACGGGGCCCCTACAATGAGCAGTTCTTC.

The V and J genes are TRBV20-1 and TRBJ2-3; D not resolved. Germline V lookup: CDR1 DFQATT, CDR2 SNEGSKA (reference sequence). V lost 6 bases and J 2 bases, leaving 12 bases between the germline ends. The CDR3 has 13 amino acids. The CDR3 reads CSARSMATDTQYF. DNA for the CDR3: TGCAGTGCCCGGTCCATGGCCACAGATACGCAGTATTTT.

This clonotype was counted many times. The chain recombines TRBV5-5 with TRBJ2-3; D unclear. V lost 4 bases to trimming and J lost 0 bases, with 24 bases between them. Germline V gene data show CDR1 as SGHKS and CDR2 as YYEKEE (reference sequence). The length of the CDR3 is 19 residues. In DNA, the CDR3 is TGTGCCAGCAGCCCCAACACCCTCGCAGGATCCGTTAGCACAGATACGCAGTATTTT. This encodes CASSPNTLAGSVSTDTQYF. The full variable domain, in which reference TRBV5-5 and TRBJ2-3 provide the parts outside the CDR3, is DAGVTQSPTHLIKTRGQQVTLRCSPISGHKSVSWYQQVLGQGPQFIFQYYEKEERGRGNFPDRFSARQFPNYSSELNVNALLLGDSALYLCASSPNTLAGSVSTDTQYFGPGTRLTVL.

In its sample, this clonotype was seen a few times. The chain carries TRBV19 and TRBJ2-5; unclear D gene. The CDR3 runs 14 residues. The germline CDR1 and CDR2 sequences are LNHDA and SQIVND (reference sequence). Trimming took off 5 bases at V and 3 bases at J, with 13 bases between the two ends. CDR3 amino acids: CASSSPARKETQYF. Written as DNA, the CDR3 is TGTGCCAGTAGTTCCCCCGCTCGGAAAGAGACCCAGTACTTC.

This rearrangement joins TRBV12-3 or TRBV12-4 to TRBJ1-2; D gene ambiguous. This CDR3 is built from 14 residues. V was trimmed by 6 bases and J by 8 bases, leaving 19 bases between them. DNA for the CDR3: TGTGCCAGCAGCTTCCGACCCCAAAGGAGGGGCTACACCTTC. Protein sequence: CASSFRPQRRGYTF.

This clonotype was detected many times. V and J are TRBV6-1 and TRBJ1-5, with 10 nucleotides matching TRBD1. Trimming took 11 bases from V and 0 from J; bases not matched to a gene: 7. The CDR3 runs 15 residues. Germline V lookup: CDR1 MNHNS, CDR2 SASEGT. This CDR3 is CAARDRGYSNQPQHF. CDR3 bases: TGTGCCGCCCGGGACAGGGGATATAGCAATCAGCCCCAGCATTTT.

The chain combines TRBV5-1 with TRBJ1-1; unclear D gene. The CDR3 has 14 amino acids. Trimming left V 0 bases short and J 0 bases short, with 6 bases between. In germline, CDR1 is SGHRS, CDR2 YFSETQ. In DNA, the CDR3 is TGCGCCAGCAGCTTGGACTTCGTGAACACTGAAGCTTTCTTT. Translated: CASSLDFVNTEAFF.

There are many counts of this clonotype. The genes are TRBV7-8 and TRBJ2-1; 9 bases match TRBD2. There are 16 residues in the CDR3. V trimming: 5 bases; J trimming: 4 bases; junction bases outside the gene matches: 9. The germline V gene encodes CDR1 SGHVS and CDR2 FQNEAQ. The CDR3 nucleotides are TGTGCCAGCAGCCCCGATAGAGCGGGAGGATACAATGAGCAGTTCTTC. It yields the protein CASSPDRAGGYNEQFF.

This clonotype was detected ten times or more. The genes are TRBV5-6 and TRBJ1-4, with D hard to call. Germline CDR1 and CDR2: SGHDT and YYEEEE. V lost 3 bases and J lost 5, with 11 bases in between. This CDR3 is 14 amino acids long. CDR3 sequence: CASSWRRVNEKLFF. CDR3 nucleotide sequence: TGTGCCAGCAGCTGGAGGAGGGTGAATGAAAAACTGTTTTTT.

The chain combines TRBV5-1 with TRBJ2-2, with no clear D. The V end was cut by 4 bases, the J end by 2 bases, with 9 bases between. Per germline, CDR1 SGHRS and CDR2 YFSETQ. The CDR3 runs 14 residues. CDR3 coding DNA: TGCGCCAGCAGCCAGTCCCGTAACACCGGGGAGCTGTTTTTT. As protein: CASSQSRNTGELFF.

The chain uses TRBV10-2 and TRBJ1-2; 9 nucleotides align to TRBD1. Trimming took 6 bases from V and 8 from J; bases not matched to a gene: 7. Germline CDR1 is WSHSY and CDR2 is SAAADI. There are 13 residues in the CDR3. CDR3 sequence: CASSAGTGNGYTF. CDR3 in DNA: TGCGCCAGCAGCGCGGGGACAGGGAACGGCTACACCTTC.

This clonotype came up a few times. The CDR3 DNA sequence: TGCGCCAGCAGCCACCGGGACAGGGGGACCTACGAGCAGTACTTC. Translated, it gives CASSHRDRGTYEQYF. The chain has TRBV4-1 and TRBJ2-7; 11 nucleotides agree with TRBD1. The CDR3 length is 15 residues. V lost 3 bases, J lost 2 bases, and 3 bases stayed unmatched. Germline V lookup: CDR1 MGHRA, CDR2 YSYEKL.

This clonotype was recorded at least ten times. The genes are TRBV11-2 and TRBJ2-5; possibly TRBD2 for D (5 bases). Trimming removed 6 bases at V and 5 bases at J, with 7 bases between. Per germline, CDR1 SGHAT and CDR2 FQNNGV. CDR3 length: 11 amino acids. The CDR3 DNA reads as TGTGCCAGCAGTCGAGGGGAGACCCAGTACTTC. It is translated as CASSRGETQYF.

This rearrangement joins TRBV6-6 to TRBJ2-7, with 9 positions matching TRBD2. J was trimmed by 0 bases and V by 0 bases; bases with no gene match: 6. Germline-derived CDR1 and CDR2 are MNHNY and SVGAGI (reference sequence). The CDR3 loop spans 17 amino acids. As DNA, the CDR3 is TGTGCCAGCAGTTACTCCCGACTAGCGGAGATCTCCTACGAGCAGTACTTC. Protein: CASSYSRLAEISYEQYF.

This clonotype was seen many times. V usage is TRBV20-1 and J usage is TRBJ2-1; D gene unclear. Looked up from germline, CDR1 is DFQATT and CDR2 is SNEGSKA (reference sequence). Trimming took 3 bases from V and 0 from J, leaving 3 bases between them. This CDR3 comprises 12 residues. In nucleotides, the CDR3 is TGCAGTGCTAGCGACTCCTACAATGAGCAGTTCTTC. Translation: CSASDSYNEQFF.